This T cell receptor (beta chain) derives from a study of Tregs in tolerant kidney transplant recipients. Produced via immunoSEQ multiplex PCR; TCRdb's table is partial and in-frame only. Among hundreds of thousands of clones listed, 80% to 85% were seen once. Trimming removed 6 bases at V and 8 bases at J, with 8 bases between. There are 11 residues in the CDR3. The material sequenced was CD4+ T cells from blood. The clonotype comes from a human donor in good health. V usage is TRBV23-1 and J usage is TRBJ1-3; D is uncertain. TRBV23-1 is filed as an ORF, its function uncertain. The CDR3 here is CASSPRDTIYF. DNA for the CDR3: TGCGCCAGCAGCCCCCGAGACACCATATATTTT.